A selection of T cell receptor beta chains follows, all from one sample in a study of CD8+ T cells in alopecia areata. TCRdb's copy holds only in-frame clones and misses some; the assay was immunoSEQ multiplex PCR. The table records fewer than 350,000 clones, 58% of them present only once. The sample in question was CD4+ T cells sorted from blood, obtained at week 24, from a patient treated with tofacitinib. These receptors all stem from a human donor with alopecia areata. CDR3s include the opening cysteine and the closing phenylalanine or tryptophan. The D gene is left open where the match is weak. Rows may omit the clone size; those that give it use once, few, many or a size class.

d_call | j_call | clone_size | v_call | cdr3_nt | cdr3_aa
NA | TRBJ2-7 | NA | TRBV5-1 | TGCGCCAGCAGCTTGGGGGTGGCGGTCTCCTACGAGCAGTACTTC | CASSLGVAVSYEQYF
TRBD1 | TRBJ2-6 | NA | TRBV4-1 | TGCGCCAGCAGCCAAGTACAGGGGGCCGCTCGGTACTCTGGGGCCAACGTCCTGACTTTC | CASSQVQGAARYSGANVLTF
NA | TRBJ2-1 | NA | TRBV29-1 | TGCAGCAAGCAACAGGGTACCGATGAGCAGTTCTTC | CSKQQGTDEQFF
TRBD1 | TRBJ1-5 | NA | TRBV10-3 | TGTGCCATCAGTTCCGGACAGGAAAATCAGCCCCAGCATTTT | CAISSGQENQPQHF
NA | TRBJ2-5 | NA | TRBV28 | TGTGCCAGCACCATCGGGGTTGGACAGCTGGAGACCCAGTACTTC | CASTIGVGQLETQYF
NA | TRBJ2-7 | NA | TRBV6-5 | TGTGCCAGCAGTTCCTCTGGGGTATTAATGCAGTACTTC | CASSSSGVLMQYF
TRBD1 | TRBJ2-5 | NA | TRBV11-2 | TGTGCCAGCAGCCCGGGACAGTACCAAGAGACCCAGTACTTC | CASSPGQYQETQYF
TRBD1 | TRBJ1-2 | NA | TRBV4-2 | TGTGCCAGCAGCCAAGGGACAGGGGGCTCTGGGGAAGGAGGCTACACCTTC | CASSQGTGGSGEGGYTF
NA | TRBJ2-3 | NA | TRBV13 | TGTGCCAGCAGCCCACGGTACACAGATACGCAGTATTTT | CASSPRYTDTQYF
TRBD1 | TRBJ2-1 | NA | TRBV29-1 | TGCAGCGCAGGACAGGGCGGAATACCCGCCGAGCAGTTCTTC | CSAGQGGIPAEQFF
NA | TRBJ2-2 | NA | TRBV6-1 | TGTGCCAGCACCCGGCGGTTATCCGACGGGGAGCTGTTTTTT | CASTRRLSDGELFF
NA | TRBJ2-5 | once | TRBV5-4 | TGTGCCAGCAGCTTGGACGGGCGCGGAGAGACCCAGTACTTC | CASSLDGRGETQYF
NA | TRBJ2-5 | few | TRBV7-2 | TGTGCCAGCAGCTTAGCGGGAGGCGGGAACCAAGAGACCCAGTACTTC | CASSLAGGGNQETQYF
NA | TRBJ1-5 | NA | TRBV15 | TGTGCCACCAGCCTCGCCCCCGTTCAGCCCCAGCATTTT | CATSLAPVQPQHF
TRBD2 | TRBJ2-1 | NA | TRBV7-2 | TGTGCCAGCAGCCGGAGCGGGGCAGATTACAATGAGCAGTTCTTC | CASSRSGADYNEQFF
NA | TRBJ2-7 | few | TRBV25-1 | TGTGCCAGCAGCTCCCTTCAGGGAAATCTGTACGAGCAGTACTTC | CASSSLQGNLYEQYF
NA | TRBJ1-2 | NA | TRBV28 | TGTGCCAGCAGTTTACCTTCATTAGCTAACTATGGCTACACCTTC | CASSLPSLANYGYTF
TRBD1 | TRBJ2-5 | NA | TRBV5-1 | TGCGCCAGCAGCTTAGGGGACAGGTACCAAGAGACCCAGTACTTC | CASSLGDRYQETQYF
NA | TRBJ2-7 | NA | TRBV30 | TGTGCCTGGAGAGGGGGGTACCCCTCCTACGAGCAGTACTTC | CAWRGGYPSYEQYF
TRBD1 | TRBJ1-4 | few | TRBV15 | TGTGCCACCAGCAGAGCTCGACAGGGCGCGGGTGAAAAACTGTTTTTT | CATSRARQGAGEKLFF